One and the same sample provided the 14 T cell receptor beta chains below, sequenced in a study of blood T cell repertoires in COVID-19. TCRdb's copy holds only in-frame clones and misses some; the assay was immunoSEQ multiplex PCR. The table shows fewer than 85,000 clones, with roughly 80% occurring only once. Specimen: peripheral blood. The receptors originated from a woman aged 55-69 years with acute or convalescent COVID-19.

The V and J genes are TRBV28 and TRBJ2-7, with 12 bases that match TRBD2. The CDR3 spans 16 residues. Germline V CDR1 and CDR2: MDHEN, SYDVKM. The J segment lost 3 bases and the V segment lost 4 bases, leaving 7 bases of the junction unmatched. The CDR3 loop reads CASSSPLAGGLYEQYF. The CDR3 nucleotides read TGTGCCAGCAGTTCACCACTAGCGGGGGGACTCTACGAGCAGTACTTC.

The chain employs TRBV3-1 (or the pseudogene TRBV3-2) and TRBJ1-6; D is possibly TRBD1 (6 bases). CDR3 length: 14 amino acids. Per the germline V gene, CDR1 is LGHDT and CDR2 is YNNKEL (reference sequence). Trimming stripped 4 bases from V and 7 bases from J, with 11 bases between. CDR3 residues: CASSLVRGNSPLHF. CDR3 nucleotide sequence: TGTGCCAGCAGCCTGGTCAGGGGCAATTCACCCCTCCACTTT.

This chain links TRBV2 with TRBJ2-1; 10 positions match TRBD2. The CDR3 consists of 18 residues. Trimming cost V 3 bases and J 4 bases; bases outside gene matches: 12. Germline values: CDR1 SNHLY, CDR2 FYNNEI. This CDR3 reads CASSDFSVAGGGYNEQFF. CDR3 DNA sequence: TGTGCCAGCAGTGACTTTAGCGTAGCGGGGGGCGGGTACAATGAGCAGTTCTTC.

The rearrangement uses TRBV5-5 and TRBJ1-1, with D unresolved. Trimming took off 6 bases at V and 4 bases at J, with 7 bases between the two ends. The CDR3 totals 11 residues. Germline V gene sequence: CDR1 SGHKS, CDR2 YYEKEE (reference sequence). DNA of the CDR3: TGTGCCAGCAACGGAGCCACTGAAGCTTTCTTT. It translates to CASNGATEAFF.

V gene TRBV4-3 combines with J gene TRBJ2-7, with TRBD1 matching over 9 bases. This CDR3 comprises 15 residues. The V gene end was trimmed by 1 base and the J gene end by 4 bases; junction bases not matched to a gene: 5. Germline CDR1 is LGHNA and CDR2 is YSLEER. The CDR3 DNA is TGCGCCAGCAGCCAAGGGGACAGGGATTCATACGAGCAGTACTTC. Amino acids: CASSQGDRDSYEQYF.

The CDR3 nucleotides read TGTGCCAGCAGCCGAGGACAGAACACTGAAGCTTTCTTT. This sequence encodes CASSRGQNTEAFF. The chain uses TRBV12-3 or TRBV12-4 and TRBJ1-1; a weak D match, TRBD1 (5 bases). The CDR3 is 13 residues long. V was pared by 6 bases and J by 1 base, with 9 bases between.

The rearrangement uses TRBV4-2 and TRBJ2-1; 11 bases align to TRBD2. This CDR3 is built from 15 residues. CDR1 is LGHNA and CDR2 is YNFKEQ in the germline V gene. J was trimmed by 11 bases and V by 2 bases; bases with no gene match: 8. The CDR3 DNA is TGTGCCAGCAGCCAATCTCTCGGGACTAGCGGACAGCAGTTCTTC. It yields the protein CASSQSLGTSGQQFF.

The CDR3: CATSSFFGTRYGNTIYF. The CDR3 nucleotides read TGTGCCACCAGCAGCTTTTTCGGGACAAGATATGGAAACACCATATATTTT. The chain recombines TRBV15 with TRBJ1-3, with D tentatively TRBD1 (6 bases). CDR3 size: 17 residues. Germline V lookup: CDR1 LNHNV, CDR2 YYDKDF (reference sequence). V lost 3 bases and J lost 3, with 18 bases in between.

The genes are TRBV4-1 and TRBJ1-3; D is uncertain. The ends were cut back, 1 base at V and 4 bases at J, with 5 bases in the middle. In germline, CDR1 is MGHRA, CDR2 YSYEKL. The CDR3 is 13 amino acids. CDR3 sequence: CASSQGQGNTIYF. DNA for the CDR3: TGCGCCAGCAGCCAAGGGCAGGGAAACACCATATATTTT.

The chain employs TRBV4-1 and TRBJ2-7, with D possibly matching TRBD1 (5 bases). The CDR3 extends over 16 amino acids. Per the germline V gene, CDR1 is MGHRA and CDR2 is YSYEKL. The V and J ends lost 3 bases and 3 bases respectively, with 18 bases between them. CDR3 DNA: TGCGCCAGCAGCCAGACGACAGACTCTACGGGCTACGAGCAGTACTTC. Its translation is CASSQTTDSTGYEQYF.

The chain combines TRBV6-5 with TRBJ2-7; D call uncertain. Germline CDR1 MNHEY, CDR2 SVGAGI. The CDR3 runs 16 residues. Trimming left V 0 bases short and J 1 base short, with 13 bases between. In DNA form, the CDR3 reads TGTGCCAGCAGTTACTCGCAATTCGCGTCATCCTACGAGCAGTACTTC. It encodes CASSYSQFASSYEQYF.

This rearrangement joins TRBV7-9 to TRBJ1-2, with D possibly matching TRBD1 (5 bases). V was trimmed by 3 bases and J by 5 bases, leaving 19 bases between them. This CDR3 spans 16 amino acids. From germline, CDR1 is SEHNR and CDR2 FQNEAQ (reference sequence). The CDR3 bases are TGTGCCAGCAGCTTGGACATGTCCTTTGCCCTTTATGGCTACACCTTC. It is translated as CASSLDMSFALYGYTF.

The rearrangement joins TRBV7-9 to TRBJ2-1, with 9 bases lining up with TRBD1. The ends lost 4 bases at V and 6 bases at J; junction bases unmatched: 7. This CDR3 is 15 amino acids long. Looked up from germline, CDR1 is SEHNR and CDR2 is FQNEAQ (reference sequence). In DNA, the CDR3 is TGTGCCAGCAGCTATTCGGGGACAGGGAGCAATGAGCAGTTCTTC. It translates to CASSYSGTGSNEQFF.

The rearrangement uses TRBV24-1 and TRBJ1-5; D remains ambiguous. Germline V gene data show CDR1 as KGHDR and CDR2 as SFDVKD. V lost 9 bases, J lost 7 bases, and 9 bases lay in between. The CDR3 is 11 amino acids. The CDR3 reads CATSGQQPQHF. DNA of the CDR3: TGTGCCACCTCTGGCCAACAGCCCCAGCATTTT.